This T cell receptor beta chain was obtained from a study of blood T cell repertoires in COVID-19. The table came from immunoSEQ multiplex PCR; TCRdb's copy has only in-frame clones and leaves some out. The sample carries roughly 28,000 clones, over 70% recorded once. The clonotype originates from a woman in her seventies with active or convalescent COVID-19. Specimen: peripheral blood.

The CDR3: CASRPLGGRETQYF. CDR3 nucleotides: TGTGCCAGCAGACCGTTAGGGGGCCGGGAGACCCAGTACTTC. The chain couples TRBV6-6 to TRBJ2-5, with TRBD1 identical over 7 bases. The ends lost 6 bases at V and 5 bases at J; junction bases unmatched: 9. Germline V gene lookup returns CDR1 MNHNY and CDR2 SVGAGI (reference sequence). CDR3 length equals 14 residues.